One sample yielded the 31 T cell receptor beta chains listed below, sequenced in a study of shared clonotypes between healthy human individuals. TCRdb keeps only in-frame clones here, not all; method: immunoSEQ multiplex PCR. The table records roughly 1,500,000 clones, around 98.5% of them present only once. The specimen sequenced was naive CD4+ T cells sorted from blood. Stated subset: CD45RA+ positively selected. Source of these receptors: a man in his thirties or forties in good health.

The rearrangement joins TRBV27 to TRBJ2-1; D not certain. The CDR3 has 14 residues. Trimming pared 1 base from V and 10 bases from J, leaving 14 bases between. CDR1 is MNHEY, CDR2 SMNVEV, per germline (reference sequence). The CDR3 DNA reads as TGTGCCAGCAGTTTATGGCTCAGCTCCGGGGAGCAGTTCTTC. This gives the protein CASSLWLSSGEQFF.

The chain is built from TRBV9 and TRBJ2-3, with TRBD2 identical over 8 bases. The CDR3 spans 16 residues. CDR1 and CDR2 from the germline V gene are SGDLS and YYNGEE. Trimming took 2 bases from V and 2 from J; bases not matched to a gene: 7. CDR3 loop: CASSVLSGGFTDTQYF. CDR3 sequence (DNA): TGTGCCAGCAGCGTCTTAAGCGGGGGTTTCACAGATACGCAGTATTTT.

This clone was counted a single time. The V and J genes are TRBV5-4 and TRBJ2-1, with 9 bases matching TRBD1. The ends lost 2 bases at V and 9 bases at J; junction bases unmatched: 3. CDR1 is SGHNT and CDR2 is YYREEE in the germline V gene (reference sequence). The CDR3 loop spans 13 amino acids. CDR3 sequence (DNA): TGTGCCAGCAGCTTACAGGGGGCGGGTGAGCAGTTCTTC. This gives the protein CASSLQGAGEQFF.

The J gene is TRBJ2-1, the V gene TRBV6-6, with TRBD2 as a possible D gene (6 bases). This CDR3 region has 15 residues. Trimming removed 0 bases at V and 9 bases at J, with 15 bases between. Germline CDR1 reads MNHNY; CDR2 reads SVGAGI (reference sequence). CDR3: CASSYSTWRDGEQFF. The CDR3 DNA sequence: TGTGCCAGCAGTTACTCGACATGGAGGGACGGTGAGCAGTTCTTC.

CDR3 sequence reads: CASSLAGRSTDTQYF. CDR3 bases: TGCGCCAGCAGCTTGGCCGGCAGAAGCACAGATACGCAGTATTTT. This chain connects TRBV5-1 to TRBJ2-3; D is uncertain. With 0 bases removed from V and 0 bases from J, the gap between germline ends came to 8 bases. The germline CDR1 and CDR2 sequences are SGHRS and YFSETQ. This CDR3 contains 15 residues.

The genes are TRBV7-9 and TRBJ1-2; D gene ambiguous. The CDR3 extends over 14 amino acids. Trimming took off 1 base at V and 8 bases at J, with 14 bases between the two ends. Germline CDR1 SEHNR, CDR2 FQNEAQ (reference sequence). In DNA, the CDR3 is TGTGCCAGCAGCTTAGTGGGCCGGAGTGAGGGCTACACCTTC. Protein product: CASSLVGRSEGYTF.

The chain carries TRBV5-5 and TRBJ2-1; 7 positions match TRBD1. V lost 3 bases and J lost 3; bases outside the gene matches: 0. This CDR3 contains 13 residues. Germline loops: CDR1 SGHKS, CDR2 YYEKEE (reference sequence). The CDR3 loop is CASSWDSYNEQFF. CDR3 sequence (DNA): TGTGCCAGCAGCTGGGACAGCTACAATGAGCAGTTCTTC.

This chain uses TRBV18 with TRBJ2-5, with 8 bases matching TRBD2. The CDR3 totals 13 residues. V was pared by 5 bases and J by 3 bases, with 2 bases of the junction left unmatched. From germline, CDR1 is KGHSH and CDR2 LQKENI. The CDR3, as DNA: TGTGCCAGCTCATTACTAGCGGAAGAGACCCAGTACTTC. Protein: CASSLLAEETQYF.

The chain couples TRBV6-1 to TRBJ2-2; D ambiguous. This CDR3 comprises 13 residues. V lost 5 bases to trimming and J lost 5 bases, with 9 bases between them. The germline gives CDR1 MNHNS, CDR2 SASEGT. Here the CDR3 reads CASSLERTGELFF. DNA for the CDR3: TGTGCCAGCAGTTTAGAGAGGACCGGGGAGCTGTTTTTT.

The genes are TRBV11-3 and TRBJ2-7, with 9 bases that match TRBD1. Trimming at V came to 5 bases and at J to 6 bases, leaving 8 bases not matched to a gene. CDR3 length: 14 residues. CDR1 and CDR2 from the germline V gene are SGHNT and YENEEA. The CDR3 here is CASSLRTGESEQYF. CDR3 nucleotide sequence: TGTGCCAGCAGCCTCCGGACAGGGGAATCCGAGCAGTACTTC.

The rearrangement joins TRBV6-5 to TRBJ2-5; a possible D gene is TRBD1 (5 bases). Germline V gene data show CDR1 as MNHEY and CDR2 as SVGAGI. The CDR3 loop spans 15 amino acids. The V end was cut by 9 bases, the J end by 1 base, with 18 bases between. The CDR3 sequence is CASSITGQPQETQYF. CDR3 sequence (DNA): TGTGCCAGTAGTATAACCGGACAACCCCAAGAGACCCAGTACTTC.

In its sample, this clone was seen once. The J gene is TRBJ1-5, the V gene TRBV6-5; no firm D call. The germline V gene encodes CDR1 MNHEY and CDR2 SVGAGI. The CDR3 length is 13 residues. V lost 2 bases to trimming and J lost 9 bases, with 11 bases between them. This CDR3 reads CASSYTPVGPQHF. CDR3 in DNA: TGTGCCAGCAGTTACACCCCGGTTGGGCCCCAGCATTTT.

The CDR3 DNA reads as TGTGCCAGCAGCCCAATGGTGCAGGGGGCGTTCGATGAGCAGTTCTTC. It translates to CASSPMVQGAFDEQFF. This chain joins TRBV7-8 and TRBJ2-1; 8 bases agree with TRBD1. The ends lost 5 bases at V and 8 bases at J; junction bases unmatched: 14. CDR1 is SGHVS and CDR2 is FQNEAQ in the germline V gene. The CDR3 totals 16 residues.

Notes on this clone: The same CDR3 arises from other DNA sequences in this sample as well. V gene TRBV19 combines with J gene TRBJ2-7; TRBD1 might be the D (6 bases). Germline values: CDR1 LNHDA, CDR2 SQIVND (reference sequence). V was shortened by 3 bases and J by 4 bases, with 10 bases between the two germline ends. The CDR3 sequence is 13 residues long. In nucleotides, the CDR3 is TGTGCCAGTAGTATCGGCAGGGGATACGAGCAGTACTTC. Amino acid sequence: CASSIGRGYEQYF. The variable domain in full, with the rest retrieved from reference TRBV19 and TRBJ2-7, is DGGITQSPKYLFRKEGQNVTLSCEQNLNHDAMYWYRQDPGQGLRLIYYSQIVNDFQKGDIAEGYSVSREKKESFPLTVTSAQKNPTAFYLCASSIGRGYEQYFGPGTRLTVT.

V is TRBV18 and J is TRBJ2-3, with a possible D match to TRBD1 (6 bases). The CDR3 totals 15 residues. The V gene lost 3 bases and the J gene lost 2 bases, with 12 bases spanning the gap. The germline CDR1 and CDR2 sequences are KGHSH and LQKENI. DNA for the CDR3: TGTGCCAGCTCACCGATAACAGGGTCCACAGATACGCAGTATTTT. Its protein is CASSPITGSTDTQYF.

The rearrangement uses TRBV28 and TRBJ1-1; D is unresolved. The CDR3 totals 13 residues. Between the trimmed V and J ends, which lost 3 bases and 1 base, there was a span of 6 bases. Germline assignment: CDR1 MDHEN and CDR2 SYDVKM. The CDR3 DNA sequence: TGTGCCAGCAGTTTTCCAGCGAACACTGAAGCTTTCTTT. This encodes CASSFPANTEAFF.

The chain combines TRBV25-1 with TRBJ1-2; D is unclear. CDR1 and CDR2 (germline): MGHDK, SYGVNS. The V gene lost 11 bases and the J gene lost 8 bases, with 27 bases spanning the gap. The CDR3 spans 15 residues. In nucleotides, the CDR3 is TGTGCCGGACCTTGTTATGTCACCGAATGCGAGGGCTACACCTTC. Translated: CAGPCYVTECEGYTF.

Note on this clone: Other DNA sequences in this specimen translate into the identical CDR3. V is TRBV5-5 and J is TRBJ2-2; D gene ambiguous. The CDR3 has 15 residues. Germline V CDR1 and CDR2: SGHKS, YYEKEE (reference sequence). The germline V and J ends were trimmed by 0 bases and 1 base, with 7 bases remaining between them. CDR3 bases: TGTGCCAGCAGCTTGGCGGGCTTGAACACCGGGGAGCTGTTTTTT. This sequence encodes CASSLAGLNTGELFF.

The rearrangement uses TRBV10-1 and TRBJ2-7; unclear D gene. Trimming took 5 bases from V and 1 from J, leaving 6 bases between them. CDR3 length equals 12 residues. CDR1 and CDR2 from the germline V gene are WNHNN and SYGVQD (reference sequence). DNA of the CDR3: TGCGCCAGCAGTTTGGGTTCCTACGAGCAGTACTTC. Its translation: CASSLGSYEQYF.

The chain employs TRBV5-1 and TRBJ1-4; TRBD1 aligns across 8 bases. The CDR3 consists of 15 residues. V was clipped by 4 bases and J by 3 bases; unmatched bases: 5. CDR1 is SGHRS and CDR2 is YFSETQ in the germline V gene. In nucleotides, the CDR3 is TGCGCCAGCAGCAACAGGGGGGTATCTAATGAAAAACTGTTTTTT. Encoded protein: CASSNRGVSNEKLFF.

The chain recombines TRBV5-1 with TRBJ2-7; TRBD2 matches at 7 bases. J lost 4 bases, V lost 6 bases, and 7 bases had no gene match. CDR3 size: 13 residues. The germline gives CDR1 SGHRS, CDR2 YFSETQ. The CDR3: CASNGGRGYEQYF. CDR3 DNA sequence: TGCGCCAGCAACGGCGGGAGAGGGTACGAGCAGTACTTC. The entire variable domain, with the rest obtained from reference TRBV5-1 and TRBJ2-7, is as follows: KAGVTQTPRYLIKTRGQQVTLSCSPISGHRSVSWYQQTPGQGLQFLFEYFSETQRNKGNFPGRFSGRQFSNSRSEMNVSTLELGDSALYLCASNGGRGYEQYFGPGTRLTVT.

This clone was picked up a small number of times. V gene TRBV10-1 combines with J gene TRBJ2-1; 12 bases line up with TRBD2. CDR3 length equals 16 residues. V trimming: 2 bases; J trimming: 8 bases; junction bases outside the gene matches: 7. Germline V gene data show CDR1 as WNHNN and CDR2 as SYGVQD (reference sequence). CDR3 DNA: TGCGCCAGCAGTGAGCTCCGACTAGCGGGAGACCATGAGCAGTTCTTC. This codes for CASSELRLAGDHEQFF.

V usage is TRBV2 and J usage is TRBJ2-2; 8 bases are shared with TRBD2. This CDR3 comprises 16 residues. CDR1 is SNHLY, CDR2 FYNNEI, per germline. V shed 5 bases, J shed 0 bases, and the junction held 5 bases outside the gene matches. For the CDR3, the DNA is TGTGCCAGCAGTCTCCTGGGACTAGCGAACACCGGGGAGCTGTTTTTT. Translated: CASSLLGLANTGELFF.

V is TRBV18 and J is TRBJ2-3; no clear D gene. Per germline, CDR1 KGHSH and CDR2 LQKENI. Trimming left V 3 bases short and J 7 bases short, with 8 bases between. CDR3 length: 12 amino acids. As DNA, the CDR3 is TGTGCCAGCTCACCGAAGGGAAATACGCAGTATTTT. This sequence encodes CASSPKGNTQYF. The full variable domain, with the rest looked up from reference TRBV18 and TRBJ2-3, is NAGVMQNPRHLVRRRGQEARLRCSPMKGHSHVYWYRQLPEEGLKFMVYLQKENIIDESGMPKERFSAEFPKEGPSILRIQQVVRGDSAAYFCASSPKGNTQYFGPGTRLTVL.

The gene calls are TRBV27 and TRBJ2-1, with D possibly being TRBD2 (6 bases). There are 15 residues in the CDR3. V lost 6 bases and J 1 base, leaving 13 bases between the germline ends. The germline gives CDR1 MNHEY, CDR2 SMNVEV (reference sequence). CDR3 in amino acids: CASRGTGSSYNEQFF. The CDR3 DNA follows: TGTGCCAGCAGAGGGACTGGCTCGTCCTACAATGAGCAGTTCTTC.

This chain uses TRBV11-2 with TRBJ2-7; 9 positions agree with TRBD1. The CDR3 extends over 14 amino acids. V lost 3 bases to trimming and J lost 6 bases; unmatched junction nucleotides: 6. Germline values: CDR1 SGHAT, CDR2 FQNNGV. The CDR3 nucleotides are TGTGCCAGCAGCTTGATTGGACAGGGGTCCGAGCAGTACTTC. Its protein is CASSLIGQGSEQYF.

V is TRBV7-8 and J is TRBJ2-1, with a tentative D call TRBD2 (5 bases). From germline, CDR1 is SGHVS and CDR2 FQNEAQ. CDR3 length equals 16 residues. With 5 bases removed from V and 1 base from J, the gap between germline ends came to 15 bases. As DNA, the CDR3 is TGTGCCAGCAGCCCGAGGACTTTCACGTCCTACAATGAGCAGTTCTTC. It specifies CASSPRTFTSYNEQFF. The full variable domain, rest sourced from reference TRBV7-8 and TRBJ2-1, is GAGVSQSPRYKVAKRGQDVALRCDPISGHVSLFWYQQALGQGPEFLTYFQNEAQLDKSGLPSDRFFAERPEGSVSTLKIQRTQQEDSAVYLCASSPRTFTSYNEQFFGPGTRLTVL.

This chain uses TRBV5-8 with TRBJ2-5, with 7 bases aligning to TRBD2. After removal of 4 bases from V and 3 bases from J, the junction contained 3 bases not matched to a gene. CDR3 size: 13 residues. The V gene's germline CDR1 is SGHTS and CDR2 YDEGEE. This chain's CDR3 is CASSGGVKETQYF. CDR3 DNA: TGTGCCAGCAGCGGGGGGGTTAAAGAGACCCAGTACTTC.

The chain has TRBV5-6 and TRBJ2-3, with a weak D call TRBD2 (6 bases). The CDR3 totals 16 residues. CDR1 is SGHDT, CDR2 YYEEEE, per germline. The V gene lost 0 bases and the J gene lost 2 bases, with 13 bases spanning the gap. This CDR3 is CASSLVAPGDTDTQYF. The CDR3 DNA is TGTGCCAGCAGCTTGGTGGCCCCGGGAGACACAGATACGCAGTATTTT.

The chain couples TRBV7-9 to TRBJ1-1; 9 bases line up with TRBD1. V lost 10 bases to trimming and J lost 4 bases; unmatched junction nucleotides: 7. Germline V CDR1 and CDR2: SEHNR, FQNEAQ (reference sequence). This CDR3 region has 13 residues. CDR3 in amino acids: CATSGQGGTEAFF. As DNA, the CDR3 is TGTGCCACCTCGGGACAGGGAGGCACTGAAGCTTTCTTT.

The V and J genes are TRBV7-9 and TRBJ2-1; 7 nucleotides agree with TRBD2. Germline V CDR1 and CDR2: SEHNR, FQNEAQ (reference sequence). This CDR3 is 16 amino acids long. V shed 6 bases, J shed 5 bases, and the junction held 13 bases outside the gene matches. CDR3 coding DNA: TGTGCCAGCAGTTCCTTTTGGGGGGGTGGTGACAATGAGCAGTTCTTC. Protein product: CASSSFWGGGDNEQFF.